This entry lists 9 T cell receptor beta chains sequenced from one sample in a study of blood T cell repertoires in COVID-19. Generated by immunoSEQ multiplex PCR, the TCRdb table keeps only in-frame clones and is missing some. The data show fewer than 45,000 clones, about 85% seen once. The sample was peripheral blood. These receptors came from a human donor in a cohort sampled during active COVID-19.

The chain employs TRBV10-3 and TRBJ2-3; TRBD2 aligns across 12 bases. This CDR3 has 16 amino acids. The J segment lost 3 bases and the V segment lost 8 bases, leaving 9 bases of the junction unmatched. Germline CDR1 reads ENHRY; CDR2 reads SYGVKD. CDR3 sequence: CAIRSASGGGTDTQYF. The CDR3, as DNA: TGTGCCATCCGGTCGGCTAGCGGGGGGGGGACAGATACGCAGTATTTT.

The V and J genes are TRBV5-6 and TRBJ2-3; possibly TRBD2 for D (6 bases). V was pared by 0 bases and J by 3 bases, with 8 bases between. There are 14 residues in the CDR3. Per the germline V gene, CDR1 is SGHDT and CDR2 is YYEEEE. DNA of the CDR3: TGTGCCAGCAGCTTGGGCGGGGTTACAGATACGCAGTATTTT. It specifies CASSLGGVTDTQYF.

V is TRBV6-6 and J is TRBJ1-5, with 9 bases aligning to TRBD1. The CDR3 loop spans 14 amino acids. After removal of 6 bases from V and 4 bases from J, the junction contained 4 bases not matched to a gene. Germline CDR1 and CDR2: MNHNY and SVGAGI (reference sequence). The CDR3 loop reads CASSDGTGNQPQHF. Here the CDR3 DNA reads TGTGCCAGCAGCGACGGGACAGGGAATCAGCCCCAGCATTTT.

The gene calls are TRBV5-5 and TRBJ1-2; 7 bases match TRBD1. The V gene end was trimmed by 0 bases and the J gene end by 4 bases; junction bases not matched to a gene: 6. The germline gives CDR1 SGHKS, CDR2 YYEKEE (reference sequence). The CDR3 is 15 amino acids. This CDR3 reads CASSLVATGVYGYTF. CDR3 bases: TGTGCCAGCAGCTTGGTGGCCACAGGGGTCTATGGCTACACCTTC.

The V call is TRBV7-8, the J call TRBJ1-1, with 7 bases aligning to TRBD1. The CDR3 covers 14 residues. V was clipped by 0 bases and J by 8 bases; unmatched bases: 6. Germline V gene lookup returns CDR1 SGHVS and CDR2 FQNEAQ. In nucleotides, the CDR3 is TGTGCCAGCAGCTTAGCAAGGGGGCGGGCCGAAGCTTTCTTT. This translates into CASSLARGRAEAFF.

For this clone: The sample contains more than one DNA sequence encoding this CDR3. This chain connects TRBV7-6 to TRBJ1-5, with a tentative D call TRBD1 (6 bases). Deletions cut 5 bases from V and 0 bases from J, with 11 bases between. The CDR3 is made up of 15 amino acids. Germline V gene data show CDR1 as SGHVS and CDR2 as FNYEAQ. CDR3 region: CASSLDSHSNQPQHF. The CDR3 coding sequence is TGTGCCAGCAGCCTGGACAGTCATAGCAATCAGCCCCAGCATTTT. Variable domain in full (rest from reference TRBV7-6 and TRBJ1-5): GAGVSQSPRYKVTKRGQDVALRCDPISGHVSLYWYRQALGQGPEFLTYFNYEAQQDKSGLPNDRFSAERPEGSISTLTIQRTEQRDSAMYRCASSLDSHSNQPQHFGDGTRLSIL.

J is TRBJ2-5 and V is TRBV10-2; possible D gene TRBD1, 6 bases. This CDR3 contains 13 residues. The germline gives CDR1 WSHSY, CDR2 SAAADI. With 6 bases removed from V and 6 bases from J, the gap between germline ends came to 14 bases. CDR3 region: CASRKQGEKTQYF. In DNA form, the CDR3 reads TGCGCCAGCAGGAAACAGGGCGAAAAGACCCAGTACTTC.

This sequence joins TRBV19 and TRBJ2-2, with 9 positions matching TRBD1. The length of the CDR3 is 14 residues. V dropped 5 bases and J dropped 7; count of bases not matched to a gene: 5. CDR1 LNHDA and CDR2 SQIVND come from the germline V gene (reference sequence). The CDR3: CASSPDRGGGELFF. For the CDR3, the DNA is TGTGCCAGTAGTCCGGACAGGGGTGGCGGGGAGCTGTTTTTT.

The chain joins TRBV5-1 to TRBJ2-7, with TRBD1 matching over 9 bases. V trimming: 7 bases; J trimming: 4 bases; junction bases outside the gene matches: 9. This CDR3 is built from 14 residues. CDR1 is SGHRS, CDR2 YFSETQ, per germline. The CDR3 loop reads CASDGTGTRYEQYF. The CDR3 DNA follows: TGCGCCAGCGATGGGACAGGGACGCGGTACGAGCAGTACTTC.